The 15 T cell receptor beta chains below were found in one sample sequenced in a study of T cells after yellow fever vaccination. Each CDR3 protein is one row after TCRdb ran MiXCR on the 5' RACE reads. The data hold around 72,000 distinct CDR3 sequences, with around 7.9% observed a single time. The material sequenced was CD8+ T cells sorted from PBMCs, taken less than 11 days after the first yellow fever vaccination. These receptors all stem from a young man who received the YFV17D yellow fever vaccine.

CDR3 protein: CASSVETQETQYF. As DNA, the CDR3 is TGTGCCAGCAGCGTAGAAACCCAAGAGACCCAGTACTTC. The chain combines TRBV9 with TRBJ2-5; D remains ambiguous. This CDR3 has 13 amino acids. CDR1 and CDR2 (germline): SGDLS, YYNGEE. V lost 0 bases to trimming and J lost 1 base, with 4 bases between them. Full variable domain (remainder filled in from reference TRBV9 and TRBJ2-5): DSGVTQTPKHLITATGQRVTLRCSPRSGDLSVYWYQQSLDQGLQFLIQYYNGEERAKGNILERFSAQQFPDLHSELNLSSLELGDSALYFCASSVETQETQYFGPGTRLLVL.

This clonotype appeared many times. The rearrangement links TRBV12-3 or TRBV12-4 to TRBJ1-1; 9 bases map to TRBD1. This CDR3 comprises 15 residues. The junction had 6 bases not matched to a gene; V was cut back by 6 bases and J by 1 base. CDR3 loop: CASRPRQGENTEAFF. The DNA for the CDR3 is TGTGCCAGCAGACCCAGACAGGGGGAGAACACTGAAGCTTTCTTT.

This clonotype was seen repeatedly, ten times or more. The rearrangement links TRBV7-6 to TRBJ1-4, with D unclear. V was shortened by 1 base and J by 0 bases, with 9 bases between the two germline ends. Germline CDR1 and CDR2: SGHVS and FNYEAQ. This CDR3 has 16 amino acids. The DNA of the CDR3 is TGTGCCAGCAGCTTAGGAGAGGGCTCAACTAATGAAAAACTGTTTTTT. Translated: CASSLGEGSTNEKLFF.

This clonotype has a count of ten or more. V usage is TRBV25-1 and J usage is TRBJ2-5, with TRBD1 as a possible D gene (7 bases). CDR1 is MGHDK, CDR2 SYGVNS, per germline. This CDR3 has 14 amino acids. Trimming removed 4 bases from V and 1 base from J, with 10 bases in between. The DNA of the CDR3 is TGTGCCAGCAGTGGACAGGGACTCCAAGAGACCCAGTACTTC. This encodes CASSGQGLQETQYF.

The rearrangement uses TRBV6-2 or TRBV6-3 and TRBJ2-7; D is perhaps TRBD1 (6 bases). Germline V gene data show CDR1 as MNHEY and CDR2 as SVGEGT. This CDR3 has 15 amino acids. V dropped 4 bases and J dropped 3 bases, with 16 bases sitting between them. Written as DNA, the CDR3 is TGTGCCAGCAGTTGCACCGGGACACCAGACTACGAGCAGTACTTC. This codes for CASSCTGTPDYEQYF.

The chain couples TRBV10-3 to TRBJ1-1; 7 nucleotides match TRBD1. The CDR3 has 13 amino acids. The J segment lost 6 bases and the V segment lost 5 bases, leaving 6 bases of the junction unmatched. Germline lookup yields CDR1 ENHRY and CDR2 SYGVKD. This CDR3 reads CAISSGGMAEAFF. For the CDR3, the DNA is TGTGCCATCAGTTCAGGGGGGATGGCTGAAGCTTTCTTT.

This clonotype has more than one count but fewer than ten. This chain joins TRBV5-6 and TRBJ2-1; D remains unclear. Germline assignment: CDR1 SGHDT and CDR2 YYEEEE. The germline V and J ends were trimmed by 4 bases and 5 bases, with 13 bases remaining between them. This CDR3 region has 14 residues. The CDR3 DNA reads TGTGCCAGCAGCCCCGAGCTCCGGCACAATGAGCAGTTCTTC. Translation gives CASSPELRHNEQFF.

J is TRBJ2-7 and V is TRBV7-3; TRBD1 matches 9 bases. Germline CDR1 SGHTA, CDR2 FQGTGA. CDR3 length: 17 residues. V gave up 7 bases and J gave up 3 bases; unmatched junction bases: 16. The CDR3 DNA reads TGTGCCAGCAACCGACCGGGACAGGGTATAGTCTTCTACGAGCAGTACTTC. It yields the protein CASNRPGQGIVFYEQYF.

This clonotype was observed a handful of times. The rearrangement uses TRBV4-3 and TRBJ2-1; D may be TRBD1 or TRBD2 (6 bases each). The CDR3 is 18 residues long. Germline V gene data show CDR1 as LGHNA and CDR2 as YSLEER. The V gene lost 1 base and the J gene lost 6 bases, with 22 bases spanning the gap. The CDR3 DNA reads as TGCGCCAGCAGCCAAGGTGCCATCTTAGGGGGGCTCCCCAATGAGCAGTTCTTC. Translation: CASSQGAILGGLPNEQFF.

This clonotype appeared many times. The V gene is TRBV10-3, the J gene TRBJ2-7, with a possible D match to TRBD1 (5 bases). Between the trimmed V and J ends, which lost 7 bases and 3 bases, there was a span of 13 bases. The CDR3 spans 13 residues. The germline V gene has CDR1 ENHRY and CDR2 SYGVKD. In nucleotides, the CDR3 is TGTGCCATCACCCCGGACACAAACTACGAGCAGTACTTC. Protein: CAITPDTNYEQYF.

The chain links TRBV12-3 or TRBV12-4 to TRBJ2-4, with a possible D match to TRBD2 (7 bases). The CDR3 spans 15 residues. Trimming cost V 3 bases and J 2 bases, with 11 bases left between them. The CDR3 region is CASSLGGASKNIQYF. The CDR3, as DNA: TGTGCCAGCAGTTTGGGGGGGGCCTCCAAAAACATTCAGTACTTC.

This clonotype was seen ten or more times. The chain uses TRBV12-3 or TRBV12-4 and TRBJ1-2; no reliable D call. V was trimmed by 2 bases and J by 7 bases, leaving 5 bases between them. The CDR3 runs 11 residues. For the CDR3, the DNA is TGTGCCAGCAGTTTAAGGTCTGGCTACACCTTC. Translating gives CASSLRSGYTF.

This clonotype was seen many times. This chain links TRBV29-1 with TRBJ2-3; D is possibly TRBD1 or TRBD2 (6 bases each). This CDR3 contains 18 residues. CDR1 is SQVTM and CDR2 is ANQGSEA in the germline V gene. Trimming took 1 base from V and 6 from J, leaving 26 bases between them. The DNA for the CDR3 is TGCAGCGTTGAAGGTTTTGGGGACACGGGAGTTAGGTGGGATACGCAGTATTTT. Translating it yields CSVEGFGDTGVRWDTQYF.

About this clonotype itself: A clone one base away is much larger, so this may be a read error. The chain carries TRBV4-2 and TRBJ2-1; D gene unclear. The V gene's germline CDR1 is LGHNA and CDR2 YNFKEQ. This CDR3 comprises 15 residues. Trimming cost V 3 bases and J 4 bases, with 13 bases left between them. The CDR3: CASSHEATLYNEQFF. CDR3 sequence (DNA): TGTGCCAGCAGCCATGAAGCGACACTATACAATGAGCAGTTCTTC.

Only a few counts were recorded for this clonotype. The chain employs TRBV11-2 and TRBJ2-1; 10 bases line up with TRBD1. V trimming: 5 bases; J trimming: 7 bases; junction bases outside the gene matches: 8. CDR1 is SGHAT and CDR2 is FQNNGV in the germline V gene. This CDR3 spans 15 amino acids. The CDR3 region has the DNA TGTGCCAGCAGCCCCGAGGGGACAGGGGTAAATGAGCAGTTCTTC. Translation: CASSPEGTGVNEQFF. The full variable domain, its missing parts supplied by reference TRBV11-2 and TRBJ2-1, is EAGVAQSPRYKIIEKRQSVAFWCNPISGHATLYWYQQILGQGPKLLIQFQNNGVVDDSQLPKDRFSAERLKGVDSTLKIQPAKLEDSAVYLCASSPEGTGVNEQFFGPGTRLTVL.